This is a list of T cell receptor beta chains from one sample in a study of technical replicates of blood from several donors. Profiled with immunoSEQ multiplex PCR; TCRdb holds only in-frame clones, not every one. The sample has approximately 97,000 clones; roughly 96% are singletons. The source material was T cells isolated from PBMCs. These receptors all come from a human donor in good health. Each CDR3 is given with its conserved first and last residue. D genes are given only for firm matches. A clone size is listed for some rows: how often the clone was seen (once, few, many), or a class if it is expanded.

D,size,V,J,DNA,CDR3
.,once,TRBV11-1,TRBJ2-5,TGTGCCAGCAGCCCCGGGGTGTTCCGCCTCCAAGAGACCCAGTACTTC,CASSPGVFRLQETQYF
TRBD1,.,TRBV6-5,TRBJ1-1,TGTGCCAGCAGTCGGGACAGGGGATCCACTGAAGCTTTCTTT,CASSRDRGSTEAFF
TRBD1,.,TRBV2,TRBJ2-2,TGTGCCAGCAGTGCTGACAGGGCGGGCGGGGAGCTGTTTTTT,CASSADRAGGELFF
TRBD1,few,TRBV7-3,TRBJ2-7,TGTGCCAGCAGTCCCGGGACAGTCGTTGCCTACGAGCAGTACTTC,CASSPGTVVAYEQYF
TRBD2,.,TRBV18,TRBJ2-5,TGTGCCAGCTCACCACTAATAGCGGGAGAATCGGAGACCCAGTACTTC,CASSPLIAGESETQYF
TRBD1,.,TRBV5-8,TRBJ1-4,TGTGCCAGCAGCTCGCCAAGGACAGGGAAAAAACTGTTTTTT,CASSSPRTGKKLFF
TRBD1,.,TRBV19,TRBJ1-2,TGTGCCAGTAGTATCTTGGAGCAGGGACAGAGAGATGGCTACACCTTC,CASSILEQGQRDGYTF
TRBD1,.,TRBV2,TRBJ1-2,TGTGCCAGCGGGGACAGCTCAAGAATTATGGATGGCTACACCTTC,CASGDSSRIMDGYTF
.,once,TRBV7-3,TRBJ1-1,TGTGCCAGCAGCTTACGGCGGGGTGTTACTGAAGCTTTCTTT,CASSLRRGVTEAFF
.,.,TRBV5-1,TRBJ2-5,TGCGCCAGCAGCTTGATGAGCTCCGAAGAGACCCAGTACTTC,CASSLMSSEETQYF
TRBD1,.,TRBV29-1,TRBJ2-7,TGCAGCGTTGAGGGACAGGGGAACTACGAGCAGTACTTC,CSVEGQGNYEQYF
TRBD2,.,TRBV19,TRBJ2-7,TGTGCCAGTAGTCGAAAACTAGCGGGAGGAAACTACGAGCAGTACTTC,CASSRKLAGGNYEQYF
.,few,TRBV9,TRBJ1-1,TGTGCCAGCAGCGCTAACACTGAAGCTTTCTTT,CASSANTEAFF
TRBD1,.,TRBV30,TRBJ1-3,TGTGCCTGGAGCCTCCAGAACAGGGGATCGGGAAACACCATATATTTT,CAWSLQNRGSGNTIYF
.,.,TRBV14,TRBJ2-5,TGTGCCAGCAGCCAAGATCTTAGCCGAGTGGAGACCCAGTACTTC,CASSQDLSRVETQYF
.,once,TRBV2,TRBJ1-1,TGTGCCAGCAGTGGACTGGGACAAGAGAACACTGAAGCTTTCTTT,CASSGLGQENTEAFF
.,.,TRBV5-1,TRBJ2-1,TGCGCCAGCAGCTTAACTCAGGGCTATGAGCAGTTCTTC,CASSLTQGYEQFF